What follows describes a single T cell receptor (beta chain). With 0 bases removed from V and 7 bases from J, the gap between germline ends came to 19 bases. The CDR3 spans 15 residues. The V gene's germline CDR1 is DFQATT and CDR2 SNEGSKA (reference sequence). The record originates from a study of naive and memory T cell subsets. Two oligonucleotides, mixed equimolar, formed the beta constant-region primer covering TRBC1 and TRBC2. TCRdb reprocessed the UMI-ligation and nested PCR reads with MiXCR, giving one entry per CDR3 protein. Here the sample spans approximately 89,000 distinct CDR3 sequences, 7% being singletons.

The V gene is TRBV20-1, the J gene TRBJ2-7; D gene unclear. The sequence came from a human donor in good health. The sequencing sample was made of central memory CD4+ T cells from blood. CDR3 DNA sequence: TGCAGTGCTAGAGATGGATCTTTTCCTAACCAGGAGCAGTACTTC. Its protein is CSARDGSFPNQEQYF.